The clone carrying this TCR beta chain was counted ten times or more. The CDR3 contains 14 residues. V lost 7 bases to trimming and J lost 3 bases; unmatched junction nucleotides: 9. CDR1 SQVTM and CDR2 ANQGSEA come from the germline V gene. As to time point: pre-sensitization, week 0. Treatment specified: therapeutic diphenylcyclopropenone sensitization with weekly scalp DPC. From the RACE reads, TCRdb called clonotypes with MiXCR, one entry per CDR3 protein. The table records about 85,000 distinct CDR3 sequences, 7.5% to 9.5% of them present only once. The data stem from a study of human T cells and chemical hapten exposure.

The material was whole blood, obtained in connection with sensitization to the hapten diphenylcyclopropenone (DPC). The rearrangement joins TRBV29-1 to TRBJ1-2; 9 bases fit TRBD1. This clonotype was obtained from a man in his forties with alopecia areata. Some clones in this sample may be carry-over from other donors' samples. The CDR3 spells CSARPGTGHYGYTF. In nucleotides, the CDR3 is TGCAGCGCCCGACCTGGGACAGGGCACTATGGCTACACCTTC.